This T cell receptor beta chain derives from a study of T cells in Graves' hyperthyroidism and ophthalmopathy. From RNA transcripts, TCR beta CDR3 regions were amplified. The HTBI primer set was used in a first-round RT-PCR of the TCR CDR3. TCRdb reprocessed the multiplex PCR reads with MiXCR, giving one entry per CDR3 protein. The sample consists of 600,000 to 650,000 distinct CDR3 sequences, around 20% of them appearing once. This clonotype was observed a few times. The CDR3 length is 14 residues. Trimming shortened V by 6 bases and J by 5 bases, and 16 bases separated the two germline ends. Germline V gene data show CDR1 as MNHEY and CDR2 as SMNVEV (reference sequence). For ophthalmopathy patients, the Clinical Activity Score was at least 3 and the NOSPECS grade at least 4; duration was under 3 months.

This sequence joins TRBV27 and TRBJ1-1; no reliable D call. This receptor was taken from a man aged 25-40 years with Graves' ophthalmopathy. The sample taken for sequencing was blood. CDR3 bases: TGTGCCAGCAGGGCCGGGGTCGGGCGGACTGAAGCTTTCTTT. Its protein is CASRAGVGRTEAFF.